These T cell receptor beta chains were read from a single sample in a study of cytomegalovirus exposure and HLA in healthy donors. Generated by immunoSEQ multiplex PCR, the TCRdb table keeps only in-frame clones and is missing some. The sample has about 240,000 clones, about 86% seen once. The sequencing sample was made of PBMCs. Receptors originate from a woman aged 60-75 years in good health and CMV-seropositive. The CDR3 runs from the conserved cysteine through the conserved F or W. A D gene is named only where the DNA matches it firmly. Only part of the rows carry a size: once, few, many, or a class if the clone is expanded.

d_gene,j_gene,abundance,v_gene,CDR3aa,CDR3nt
TRBD1,TRBJ2-7,once,TRBV6-5,CASRLGQGEYEQYF,TGTGCCAGCAGGTTGGGACAGGGGGAATACGAGCAGTACTTC
TRBD2,TRBJ2-1,-,TRBV5-1,CASSPGGSGRGDEQFF,TGCGCCAGCAGCCCCGGCGGTAGCGGGAGGGGCGATGAGCAGTTCTTC
TRBD1,TRBJ1-2,-,TRBV5-1,CASSEGASNYGYTF,TGCGCCAGCAGTGAGGGGGCAAGTAACTATGGCTACACCTTC
TRBD1,TRBJ2-7,-,TRBV28,CASRLRDRPYEQYF,TGTGCCAGCAGGCTGAGGGACAGACCCTACGAGCAGTACTTC
TRBD2,TRBJ2-1,-,TRBV4-1,CASSQDMLAGGGEQFF,TGCGCCAGCAGCCAAGATATGCTAGCGGGAGGGGGTGAGCAGTTCTTC
TRBD2,TRBJ2-5,-,TRBV4-1,CASSQEYSGGARAQYF,TGCGCCAGCAGCCAAGAGTACTCGGGAGGGGCTCGGGCCCAGTACTTC
TRBD1,TRBJ2-1,-,TRBV27,CASSPGQGRANEQFF,TGTGCCAGCAGTCCCGGACAGGGGAGGGCCAATGAGCAGTTCTTC
-,TRBJ2-1,-,TRBV28,CASSPAAGGYNEQFF,TGTGCCAGCAGCCCGGCGGCAGGGGGGTACAATGAGCAGTTCTTC
TRBD1,TRBJ2-7,-,TRBV9,CASSPRAGGMYYEQYF,TGTGCCAGCAGCCCCAGGGCAGGGGGCATGTACTACGAGCAGTACTTC
TRBD1,TRBJ1-1,-,TRBV7-9,CASSSLRDSPEAFF,TGTGCCAGCAGCTCCCTTCGGGACAGCCCTGAAGCTTTCTTT
TRBD2,TRBJ2-3,-,TRBV5-1,CASSFGLAGLTDTQYF,TGCGCCAGCAGCTTTGGCCTAGCGGGCCTCACAGATACGCAGTATTTT
-,TRBJ1-3,-,TRBV6-1,CASKGGGSGNTIYF,TGTGCCAGCAAGGGGGGGGGCTCTGGAAACACCATATATTTT
TRBD1,TRBJ2-7,-,TRBV28,CASREEGTGAYEQYF,TGTGCCAGCAGGGAGGAAGGGACAGGGGCCTACGAGCAGTACTTC
-,TRBJ1-6,-,TRBV6-5,CASSYSALTISPLHF,TGTGCCAGCAGTTACTCGGCCCTAACTATTTCACCCCTCCACTTT
TRBD1,TRBJ1-1,once,TRBV9,CASSANRGRTEAFF,TGTGCCAGCAGCGCTAACAGGGGGCGGACTGAAGCTTTCTTT
-,TRBJ1-1,few,TRBV18,CASSQGTEAFF,TGTGCCAGCTCACAGGGGACTGAAGCTTTCTTT
TRBD1,TRBJ2-7,-,TRBV18,CASSSTGQGTLYEQYF,TGTGCCAGCTCATCTACCGGACAGGGGACCCTCTACGAGCAGTACTTC
-,TRBJ2-7,-,TRBV28,CASSYGSFNEQYF,TGTGCCAGCAGTTATGGTAGCTTTAACGAGCAGTACTTC
-,TRBJ2-7,-,TRBV6-5,CASSPRGYEQYF,TGTGCCAGCAGCCCCAGGGGCTACGAGCAGTACTTC
TRBD1,TRBJ2-7,-,TRBV2,CASRTGGSYEQYF,TGTGCCAGCAGGACAGGGGGATCCTACGAGCAGTACTTC
TRBD2,TRBJ2-1,once,TRBV19,CASSIAGRAGNEQFF,TGTGCCAGTAGTATTGCCGGGAGGGCCGGCAATGAGCAGTTCTTC
TRBD2,TRBJ2-1,-,TRBV2,CASSEALLANEQFF,TGTGCCAGCAGTGAAGCGTTACTAGCGAATGAGCAGTTCTTC
-,TRBJ1-1,-,TRBV7-9,CSSSLESGEAFF,TGTTCCAGCAGCTTAGAATCAGGTGAAGCTTTCTTT
TRBD1,TRBJ2-1,-,TRBV27,CASSFRDRVFEQFF,TGTGCCAGCAGTTTCCGGGACAGGGTTTTTGAGCAGTTCTTC
-,TRBJ2-2,-,TRBV2,CASSEKGLGTGELFF,TGTGCCAGCAGTGAAAAGGGGCTCGGCACCGGGGAGCTGTTTTTT
TRBD1,TRBJ1-2,-,TRBV19,CAIGGTGRFSNYGYTF,TGTGCCATCGGCGGGACAGGGCGCTTTTCTAACTATGGCTACACCTTC
-,TRBJ2-7,-,TRBV7-2,CASSLVGRLDLSYEQYF,TGTGCCAGCAGCTTAGTTGGTCGGCTAGACTTATCCTACGAGCAGTACTTC
-,TRBJ2-7,once,TRBV27,CASQTIQGGSNEQYF,TGTGCCAGCCAAACCATTCAGGGGGGTAGCAACGAGCAGTACTTC
-,TRBJ2-1,-,TRBV10-3,CAISDSGGTDNEQFF,TGTGCCATCAGTGATAGTGGCGGGACTGACAATGAGCAGTTCTTC
TRBD2,TRBJ2-7,-,TRBV29-1,CSVLLAGGEQYF,TGCAGCGTTCTACTAGCGGGAGGCGAGCAGTACTTC
-,TRBJ2-7,-,TRBV5-4,CASSLATSYEQYF,TGTGCCAGCAGCTTGGCTACTAGCTACGAGCAGTACTTC
-,TRBJ2-1,-,TRBV4-1,CASSQGAGVRQNEQFF,TGCGCCAGCAGCCAAGGAGCAGGTGTACGGCAGAATGAGCAGTTCTTC
TRBD2,TRBJ2-7,-,TRBV28,CASGGGLAGGEQYF,TGTGCCAGCGGGGGAGGCTTAGCGGGAGGCGAGCAGTACTTC
TRBD1,TRBJ1-1,once,TRBV15,CATSKQGGTEAFF,TGTGCCACCAGCAAACAGGGGGGCACTGAAGCTTTCTTT
-,TRBJ1-2,-,TRBV27,CASSSRTVHGYTF,TGTGCCAGCAGTTCCAGGACAGTTCATGGCTACACCTTC
TRBD2,TRBJ2-4,-,TRBV19,CASSLAGATKNIQYF,TGTGCCAGTTCCTTAGCGGGAGCGACCAAAAACATTCAGTACTTC
TRBD2,TRBJ2-7,-,TRBV7-9,CASSYGTSGSVDHEQYF,TGTGCCAGCAGCTACGGGACTAGCGGGAGCGTTGACCACGAGCAGTACTTC
-,TRBJ1-4,-,TRBV28,CASSLLTEEKLFF,TGTGCCAGCAGCCTCCTCACAGAGGAAAAACTGTTTTTT
TRBD1,TRBJ1-2,-,TRBV6-1,CASSETPGTGGRGYTF,TGTGCCAGCAGTGAAACTCCCGGGACAGGGGGACGAGGCTACACCTTC
TRBD1,TRBJ2-7,-,TRBV9,CASSVGQDYEQYF,TGTGCCAGCAGCGTCGGACAGGACTACGAGCAGTACTTC
-,TRBJ1-1,-,TRBV19,CASSIASGVTEAFF,TGTGCCAGTAGTATTGCATCAGGGGTCACTGAAGCTTTCTTT
-,TRBJ2-3,-,TRBV14,CASSQFAATSTDTQYF,TGTGCCAGCAGCCAATTCGCGGCTACTAGCACAGATACGCAGTATTTT
TRBD1,TRBJ2-7,-,TRBV4-1,CASSQDTDRVAYEQYF,TGCGCCAGCAGCCAAGATACGGACAGGGTAGCATACGAGCAGTACTTC
-,TRBJ2-7,-,TRBV18,CASSRAAAVAYEQYF,TGTGCCAGCTCACGGGCAGCGGCCGTCGCCTACGAGCAGTACTTC
TRBD1,TRBJ1-1,-,TRBV10-1,CASRRGWTGEAFF,TGCGCCAGCAGAAGGGGTTGGACAGGTGAAGCTTTCTTT
TRBD2,TRBJ2-7,once,TRBV11-2,CASSFSGGRAYEQYF,TGTGCCAGCAGCTTCTCAGGCGGGAGGGCCTACGAGCAGTACTTC
TRBD2,TRBJ2-7,few,TRBV18,CASSPTSGRDPYEQYF,TGTGCCAGCTCACCTACTAGCGGGAGGGACCCCTACGAGCAGTACTTC
TRBD2,TRBJ2-3,few,TRBV14,CASSLNSGPVTDTQYF,TGTGCCAGCAGCCTAAATAGCGGGCCCGTCACAGATACGCAGTATTTT
TRBD1,TRBJ1-5,-,TRBV19,CASSIRQGNQPQHF,TGTGCCAGTAGTATCCGACAGGGGAATCAGCCCCAGCATTTT
-,TRBJ1-1,-,TRBV4-2,CASSQDQGQNTEAFF,TGTGCCAGCAGCCAAGATCAGGGGCAGAACACTGAGGCTTTCTTT
-,TRBJ2-7,few,TRBV4-1,CASSQGAVSYEQYF,TGCGCCAGCAGCCAAGGGGCAGTATCCTACGAGCAGTACTTC